This entry describes one TCR beta chain. Its target is unknown. This record belongs to a study of blood T cells in healthy people across ages. Overall study findings and caveats: One million T cells yielded diversity estimates that were considered underestimates. Greater diversity and more naive CD4+ cells were seen in long-lived donors than in aged donors.

Next came a second PCR, run for about 6 to 11 cycles, which used a sample-barcoded 5' primer along with a J-beta primer mix. Each of the cDNA molecules was tagged by a template-switch adaptor with 12 random nucleotides. One entry per CDR3 protein, called by TCRdb with MiXCR from the 5' RACE reads. Of around 1.5 million distinct CDR3 sequences in the sample, roughly 59% are singletons; the top ten hold 5.5% to 8%. This CDR3 region has 12 residues. CDR1 and CDR2 (germline): MNHNS, SASEGT. Donor samples were obtained from healthy Caucasian individuals from Russia, aged about 6 to 100. Sequencing input: blood. This TCR was sampled from a man aged 18 to 29 in good health. The V and J genes are TRBV6-1 and TRBJ2-4; D remains unclear. The DNA end favors TRBJ2-7, so the J call may be wrong. CDR3 DNA sequence: TGTGCCAGCAGTGCCCCTTACTACGAGCAGTACTTC. Translated: CASSAPYYEQYF.